Each of the 2 T cell receptor beta chains below was sequenced from the same sample in a study of blood T cells in healthy people across ages. Sample-barcoded 5' priming and a J-beta primer mix drove a second PCR of about 6 to 12 cycles. TCRdb fed the 5' RACE reads into MiXCR, producing one record per CDR3 protein. The sample has roughly 790,000 distinct CDR3 sequences, about 42% seen once; the top ten hold under 25%. Sequences were obtained from blood. These receptors were obtained from a woman between 55 and 75 years old in good health.

There are a few counts of this clonotype. The CDR3 bases are TGTGCCAGCAGCTTAGTCTATTCTGAGCAGTTCTTC. Translating gives CASSLVYSEQFF. The chain combines TRBV7-9 with TRBJ2-1, with D hard to call. V was clipped by 1 base and J by 9 bases, with 7 bases between them. CDR3 length: 12 residues. Germline values: CDR1 SEHNR, CDR2 FQNEAQ (reference sequence).

The gene calls are TRBV6-2 or TRBV6-3 and TRBJ2-3, with 11 bases matching TRBD2. V was pared by 7 bases and J by 4 bases, with 13 bases of the junction left unmatched. Germline CDR1 and CDR2: MNHEY and SVGEGT. The CDR3 has 17 residues. The CDR3, as DNA: TGTGCCAGCACTAGGGCACTAGCGGGAGTCGGCGCAGATACGCAGTATTTT. Its translation is CASTRALAGVGADTQYF.